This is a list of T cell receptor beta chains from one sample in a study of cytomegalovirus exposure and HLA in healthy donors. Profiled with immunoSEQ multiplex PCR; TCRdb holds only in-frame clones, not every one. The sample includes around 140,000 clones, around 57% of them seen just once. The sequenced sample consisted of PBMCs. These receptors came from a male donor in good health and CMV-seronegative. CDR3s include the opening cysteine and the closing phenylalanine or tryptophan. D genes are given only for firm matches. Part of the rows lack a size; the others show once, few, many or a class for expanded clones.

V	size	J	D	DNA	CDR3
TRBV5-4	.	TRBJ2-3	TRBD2	TGTGCCAGCAGTAAGACTAGCGGCAATCAAGATACGCAGTATTTT	CASSKTSGNQDTQYF
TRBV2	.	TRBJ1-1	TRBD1	TGTGCCAGCAACCGGGACAGGCCGGGCCCGAACACTGAAGCTTTCTTT	CASNRDRPGPNTEAFF
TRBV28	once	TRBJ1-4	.	TGTGCCAGCAGTTTGTACGAGCGGAATGAAAAACTGTTTTTT	CASSLYERNEKLFF
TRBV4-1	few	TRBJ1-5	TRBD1	TGCGCCAGCAGCTACCGGTTAGGGGACAGTCAGCCCCAGCATTTT	CASSYRLGDSQPQHF
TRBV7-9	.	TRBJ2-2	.	TGTGCCAGCAGGCTCAGGGGAATCGGGGAGCTGTTTTTT	CASRLRGIGELFF
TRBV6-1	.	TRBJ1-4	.	TGTGCCAGCAGTGAATCCCGTTTGCTGTTTTTT	CASSESRLLFF
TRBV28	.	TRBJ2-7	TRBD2	TGTGCCAGCAGTCTCATAGCGGGGACCGGCTACGAGCAGTACTTC	CASSLIAGTGYEQYF
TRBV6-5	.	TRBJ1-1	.	TGTGCCAGCAGTTACTCCCCTAGACAGCACCACACTGAAGCTTTCTTT	CASSYSPRQHHTEAFF
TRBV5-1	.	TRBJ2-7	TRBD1	TGCGCCAGCACCTCATCGGCCGGGACAGGGGGCCCCTACGAGCAGTACTTC	CASTSSAGTGGPYEQYF
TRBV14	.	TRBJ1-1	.	TGTGCCAGCAGCCTCGGGGGGGGTTTGGCTTTCTTT	CASSLGGGLAFF
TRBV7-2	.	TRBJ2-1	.	TGTGCCAGCAGCTTAGGGACAGTCGAGCAGTTCTTC	CASSLGTVEQFF
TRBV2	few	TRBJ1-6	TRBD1	TGTGCCAGCAGTCTCCGAGGGGGACAGGGGGCGAGTTCACCCCTCCACTTT	CASSLRGGQGASSPLHF
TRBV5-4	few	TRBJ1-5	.	TGTGCCAGCAGCTCTGACCCGGGGCAGCCCCAGCATTTT	CASSSDPGQPQHF
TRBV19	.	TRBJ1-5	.	TGTGCCAGCCATCACATACATCAGCCCCAGCATTTT	CASHHIHQPQHF
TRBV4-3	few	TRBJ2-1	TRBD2	TGCGCCAGCAGGCAAATAGCGGGGGGGTACTACAATGAGCAGTTCTTC	CASRQIAGGYYNEQFF
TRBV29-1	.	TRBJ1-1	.	TGCAGCGTTGACCCGGAGCGGTTGAACGCTGAAGCTTTCTTT	CSVDPERLNAEAFF
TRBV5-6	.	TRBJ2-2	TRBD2	TGTGCCAGCAGTTTTACTAGCGGGGGTTACACCGGGGAGCTGTTTTTT	CASSFTSGGYTGELFF
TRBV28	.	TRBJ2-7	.	TGTGCCAGCAGTTTTAACGGTGCGTTCAGGTCCCCCTACGAGCAGTACTTC	CASSFNGAFRSPYEQYF
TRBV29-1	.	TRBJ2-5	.	TGCAGCGTTGAAGCAACAGGGTTGACCCAGTACTTC	CSVEATGLTQYF
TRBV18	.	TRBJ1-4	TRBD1	TGTGCCAGCTCATCGCGCAACAGGGGAACTAATGAAAAACTGTTTTTT	CASSSRNRGTNEKLFF
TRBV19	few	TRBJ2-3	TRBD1	TGTGCCAGTACAAGGGGGACAGGGTGGACAGATACGCAGTATTTT	CASTRGTGWTDTQYF
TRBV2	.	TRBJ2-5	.	TGTGCCAGCAGCGCGGGGTGGCAAGAGACCCAGTACTTC	CASSAGWQETQYF
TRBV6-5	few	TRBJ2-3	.	TGTGCCAGCAGTTACTCGGAGGGTCCCCGCACAGATACGCAGTATTTT	CASSYSEGPRTDTQYF
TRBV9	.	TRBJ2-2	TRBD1	TGTGCCAGCAGCGTGATCGGACAGGGGAACACCGGGGAGCTGTTTTTT	CASSVIGQGNTGELFF
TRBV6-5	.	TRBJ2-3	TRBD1	TGTGCCAGCAGTTACTCGGGACAGAGCACAGATACGCAGTATTTT	CASSYSGQSTDTQYF
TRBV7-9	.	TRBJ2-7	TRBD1	TGTTCCAGCAGCGTAGCAGGGACAGTGGCTCTCTACGAGCAGTACTTC	CSSSVAGTVALYEQYF
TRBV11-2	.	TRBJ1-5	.	TGTGCCAGCAGTCGGGGAGAAAATCAGCCCCAGCATTTT	CASSRGENQPQHF
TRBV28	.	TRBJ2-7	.	TGTGCCAGCAGCTCTAATCCGGGACTCGTGACCTACGAGCAGTACTTC	CASSSNPGLVTYEQYF
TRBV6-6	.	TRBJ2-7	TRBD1	TGTGCCAGCACGCGAGGGGGCGCAACCTACGAGCAGTACTTC	CASTRGGATYEQYF
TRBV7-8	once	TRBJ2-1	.	TGTGCCATCGCTCCCAGGAATACCAATGAGCAGTTCTTC	CAIAPRNTNEQFF
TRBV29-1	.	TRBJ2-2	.	TGCAGCGTTGACGAGCAAACCGGGGAGCTGTTTTTT	CSVDEQTGELFF
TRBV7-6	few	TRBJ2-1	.	TGTGCCAGCAGCTTAGCCGACGCGGGGCAGAGTGAGCAGTTCTTC	CASSLADAGQSEQFF
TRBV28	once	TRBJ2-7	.	TGTGCCAGCAGTTTCCCGGAACAGAGTCCCTCCTACGAGCAGTACTTC	CASSFPEQSPSYEQYF
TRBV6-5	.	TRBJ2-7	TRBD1	TGTGCCAGCAGTCCAACCGGGACAGGGGCGTACGAGCAGTACTTC	CASSPTGTGAYEQYF
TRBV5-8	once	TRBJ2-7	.	TGTGCCAGCAGCCGGGACACAGGTACTGCAAACCTCCACGAGCAGTACTTC	CASSRDTGTANLHEQYF
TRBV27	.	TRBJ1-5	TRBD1	TGTGCCACTACGGACAGGCCGAATTATAGCAATCAGCCCCAGCATTTT	CATTDRPNYSNQPQHF
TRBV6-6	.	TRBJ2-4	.	TGTGCCAGCAGTAATCGACAGAAAAACATTCAGTACTTC	CASSNRQKNIQYF
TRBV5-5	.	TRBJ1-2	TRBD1	TGTGCCAGCAGCTTGGACAGGGGCGGCTATGGCTACACCTTC	CASSLDRGGYGYTF
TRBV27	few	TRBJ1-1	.	TGTGCCAGCAGGCCTGGATGGGTCGGGGGTACGAACACTGAAGCTTTCTTT	CASRPGWVGGTNTEAFF
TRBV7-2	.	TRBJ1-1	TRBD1	TGTGCCAGCAGCTCGGGACAGACTCGTGAAGCTTTCTTT	CASSSGQTREAFF
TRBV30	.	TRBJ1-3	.	TGTGCCTGGAGTTTGCGCTCTGGAAACACCATATATTTT	CAWSLRSGNTIYF
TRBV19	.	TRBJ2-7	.	TGTGCCAGTAGCCCACTCCTTGGCGGGGGCCCCTACGAGCAGTACTTC	CASSPLLGGGPYEQYF
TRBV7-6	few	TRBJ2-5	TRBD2	TGTGCCAGCAGCTCCCCGCGGGGGGGTGACGAGACCCAGTACTTC	CASSSPRGGDETQYF
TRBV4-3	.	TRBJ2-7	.	TGCGCCAGCAGCCAATCCCGGGATTGGTACGAGCAGTACTTC	CASSQSRDWYEQYF
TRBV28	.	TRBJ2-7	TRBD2	TGTGCCAGCAGTTTGAATAGCGGGGCTTTATTACCCTACGAGCAGTACTTC	CASSLNSGALLPYEQYF